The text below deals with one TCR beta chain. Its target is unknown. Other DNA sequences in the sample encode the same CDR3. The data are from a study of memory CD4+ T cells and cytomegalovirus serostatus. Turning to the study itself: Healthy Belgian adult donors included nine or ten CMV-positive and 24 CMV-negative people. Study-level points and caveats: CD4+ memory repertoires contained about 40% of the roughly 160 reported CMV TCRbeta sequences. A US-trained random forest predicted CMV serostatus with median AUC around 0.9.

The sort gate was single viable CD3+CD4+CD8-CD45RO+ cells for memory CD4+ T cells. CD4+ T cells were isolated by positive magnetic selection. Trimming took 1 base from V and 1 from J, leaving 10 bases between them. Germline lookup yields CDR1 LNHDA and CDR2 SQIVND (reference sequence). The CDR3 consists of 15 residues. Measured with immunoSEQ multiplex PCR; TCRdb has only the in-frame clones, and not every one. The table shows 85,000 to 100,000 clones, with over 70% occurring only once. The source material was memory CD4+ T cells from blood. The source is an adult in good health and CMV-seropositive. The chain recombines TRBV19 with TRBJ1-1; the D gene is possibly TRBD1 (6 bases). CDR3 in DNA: TGTGCCAGTAGTATAGGCGGACAGAGGAACACTGAAGCTTTCTTT. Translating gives CASSIGGQRNTEAFF. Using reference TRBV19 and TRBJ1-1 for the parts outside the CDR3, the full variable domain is DGGITQSPKYLFRKEGQNVTLSCEQNLNHDAMYWYRQDPGQGLRLIYYSQIVNDFQKGDIAEGYSVSREKKESFPLTVTSAQKNPTAFYLCASSIGGQRNTEAFFGQGTRLTVV.